The sequence of this TCR beta chain was determined in a study of Ad26.COV2.S vaccination and SARS-CoV-2 variants. The study's findings and limits: TCR breadth and depth estimates may have understated total T cell responses. Breadth of non-spike TCRs did not differ between vaccinees and placebo recipients.

The CDR3 has 13 residues. V shed 6 bases and J 6 bases; nucleotides not matched to a gene: 7. Germline CDR1 MNHEY, CDR2 SVGEGT. Here immunoSEQ multiplex PCR was the method, and the copy in TCRdb shows in-frame clones only, minus some. The sample has about 350,000 clones, about 90% seen once. Concerning this clone itself: Its antigen is still unknown.

The J gene is TRBJ1-2, the V gene TRBV6-2 or TRBV6-3; 7 nucleotides agree with TRBD1. Here the sequenced sample was peripheral blood, taken after recovery from COVID-19. The receptor was isolated from a human donor who had recovered from COVID-19. In DNA form, the CDR3 reads TGTGCCAGCAGCGGCCACAGGGGAGATGGCTACACCTTC. Its translation: CASSGHRGDGYTF.